This T cell receptor beta chain was profiled in a study of Ad26.COV2.S vaccination and SARS-CoV-2 variants. Study results and caveats: Spike-specific CD8+ and CD4+ T cell responses reportedly showed substantial breadth after vaccination.

To note about this clone: The antigen is not known.

Trimming shortened V by 10 bases and J by 3 bases, and 19 bases separated the two germline ends. The germline CDR1 and CDR2 sequences are PRHDT and FYEKMQ (reference sequence). CDR3 length equals 14 residues. TCRdb keeps only in-frame clones here, not all; method: immunoSEQ multiplex PCR. The table lists 320,000 or so clones, almost 90% of them singletons, with around 5.5% in the top ten. Treatment of the sample: about 20 received Ad26.COV2.S at low or high dose, single or two shots; 5 received placebo; per-sample allocation not given. Samples were taken on day 63 after the first vaccine or placebo injection.

The J gene is TRBJ2-7, the V gene TRBV13; no clear D gene. This TCR came from a person between 18 and 59 years old who received the Ad26.COV2.S COVID-19 vaccine or a placebo. The source was peripheral blood, collected in a trial of Ad26.COV2.S vaccine versus placebo. The CDR3 bases are TGTGCCAATATTAAAGGGCCCTTGATCTACGAGCAGTACTTC. It encodes CANIKGPLIYEQYF.